These 26 T cell receptor beta chains were sequenced from one sample in a study of PD-1 blockade in classical Hodgkin lymphoma. The protocol was immunoSEQ multiplex PCR, while the TCRdb copy is restricted to in-frame clones and leaves out a portion. The sample has about 27,000 clones, 72% seen once. Time point in this sample: cycle 4 day 1 (C4D1), after less than 7 weeks of nivolumab. Relapse after autologous stem cell transplantation occurred in every patient, and brentuximab vedotin exposure varied. The sequencing used peripheral blood mononuclear cells (PBMCs), collected before the fourth cycle of nivolumab. The receptors shown here come from a human donor with classical Hodgkin lymphoma.

This rearrangement joins TRBV7-2 to TRBJ1-5; perhaps TRBD1 as D (6 bases). CDR1 is SGHTA and CDR2 is FQGNSA in the germline V gene. The V end was cut by 4 bases, the J end by 5 bases, with 15 bases between. This CDR3 spans 15 amino acids. CDR3: CASSSYLQGDQPQHF. CDR3 DNA sequence: TGTGCCAGCAGCTCATACTTACAGGGAGATCAGCCCCAGCATTTT.

The chain combines TRBV5-1 with TRBJ2-3; 7 nucleotides agree with TRBD2. CDR3 size: 16 residues. V was pared by 2 bases and J by 1 base, with 7 bases of the junction left unmatched. The germline V gene encodes CDR1 SGHRS and CDR2 YFSETQ. The DNA for the CDR3 is TGCGCCAGCAGCTTAACCGGGACTAAGGGCACAGATACGCAGTATTTT. It is translated as CASSLTGTKGTDTQYF.

The rearrangement links TRBV28 to TRBJ1-1, with D tentatively TRBD1 (6 bases). The CDR3 sequence is 14 residues long. V was cut by 6 bases and J by 1 base, with 12 bases left in between. Germline V gene lookup returns CDR1 MDHEN and CDR2 SYDVKM. The CDR3 DNA sequence: TGTGCCAGCAGCCCTGGACAGAGGAACACTGAAGCTTTCTTT. This translates into CASSPGQRNTEAFF.

This chain joins TRBV7-9 and TRBJ2-7, with 8 bases identical to TRBD1. CDR1 and CDR2 from the germline V gene are SEHNR and FQNEAQ (reference sequence). The trim removed 1 base at V and 3 bases at J, leaving 5 bases unmatched. The CDR3 length is 15 residues. CDR3 nucleotide sequence: TGTGCCAGCAGCTTAGGGGACGACAGGGGCTACGAGCAGTACTTC. Protein sequence: CASSLGDDRGYEQYF.

The J gene is TRBJ2-2, the V gene TRBV5-1; 9 nucleotides agree with TRBD1. V dropped 3 bases and J dropped 3; count of bases not matched to a gene: 3. The CDR3 is 15 residues long. Germline CDR1 SGHRS, CDR2 YFSETQ. The CDR3 here is CASSSRTGDTGELFF. In nucleotides, the CDR3 is TGCGCCAGCAGCTCGCGGACAGGGGACACCGGGGAGCTGTTTTTT.

CDR3 bases: TGTGCCAGCAGCGGGGGACAGTGGATCTATGGCTACACCTTC. Amino acid sequence: CASSGGQWIYGYTF. V gene TRBV5-5 combines with J gene TRBJ1-2; 7 nucleotides align to TRBD1. The junction had 7 bases not matched to a gene; V was cut back by 4 bases and J by 4 bases. Germline loops: CDR1 SGHKS, CDR2 YYEKEE (reference sequence). CDR3 length: 14 amino acids.

This chain links TRBV6-5 with TRBJ2-7; 8 bases match TRBD2. CDR1 is MNHEY, CDR2 SVGAGI, per germline. The CDR3 covers 13 residues. The CDR3 is CATGAGGPWEQYF. CDR3 DNA sequence: TGTGCTACCGGCGCGGGGGGCCCGTGGGAGCAGTACTTC.

The chain combines TRBV10-2 with TRBJ1-2; 8 bases agree with TRBD1. The V gene's germline CDR1 is WSHSY and CDR2 SAAADI. V trimming: 4 bases; J trimming: 5 bases; junction bases outside the gene matches: 15. The CDR3 runs to 17 residues. DNA of the CDR3: TGCGCCAGCAGTGGGGACCGGGACAGGAGGGACCTTTATGGCTACACCTTC. Translating gives CASSGDRDRRDLYGYTF.

V and J are TRBV5-4 and TRBJ2-1, with unresolved D. V gave up 4 bases and J gave up 8 bases, with 10 bases separating them. The CDR3 consists of 12 residues. The germline gives CDR1 SGHNT, CDR2 YYREEE (reference sequence). The CDR3 is CASSLTSDEQFF. CDR3 DNA sequence: TGTGCCAGCAGCCTGACATCCGATGAGCAGTTCTTC.

This clone has only a few counts. V and J are TRBV29-1 and TRBJ1-1, with D uncertain. This CDR3 comprises 15 residues. The ends were cut back, 6 bases at V and 5 bases at J, with 22 bases in the middle. Germline values: CDR1 SQVTM, CDR2 ANQGSEA. This chain's CDR3 is CSVRRGGVARTEAFF. The CDR3 DNA reads as TGCAGCGTGAGGAGAGGAGGCGTTGCGCGAACTGAAGCTTTCTTT. The whole variable domain, filled in from reference TRBV29-1 and TRBJ1-1, reads SAVISQKPSRDICQRGTSLTIQCQVDSQVTMMFWYRQQPGQSLTLIATANQGSEATYESGFVIDKFPISRPNLTFSTLTVSNMSPEDSSIYLCSVRRGGVARTEAFFGQGTRLTVV.

This chain joins TRBV7-2 and TRBJ2-7; no firm D call. This CDR3 has 13 amino acids. The V gene's germline CDR1 is SGHTA and CDR2 FQGNSA. Trimming left V 5 bases short and J 2 bases short, with 10 bases between. The chain's CDR3 is CASSLDTAYEQYF. The CDR3 DNA reads as TGTGCCAGCAGCCTTGACACGGCCTACGAGCAGTACTTC. The variable domain in full, completed from reference TRBV7-2 and TRBJ2-7, reads GAGVSQSPSNKVTEKGKDVELRCDPISGHTALYWYRQSLGQGLEFLIYFQGNSAPDKSGLPSDRFSAERTGGSVSTLTIQRTQQEDSAVYLCASSLDTAYEQYFGPGTRLTVT.

In this sample, this clone is medium-sized (0.01 to 0.1%). The chain is built from TRBV27 and TRBJ2-2; 8 nucleotides align to TRBD2. In germline, CDR1 is MNHEY, CDR2 SMNVEV (reference sequence). The CDR3 is 15 amino acids. With V trimmed by 2 bases and J by 5 bases, 4 bases remained unmatched. The CDR3 region is CASSLSGGLTGELFF. The CDR3 region has the DNA TGTGCCAGCAGTTTAAGCGGGGGCCTTACCGGGGAGCTGTTTTTT.

This clone turned up a few times. DNA of the CDR3: TGTGCCAGCAGTCCAAGAGAAGAGACCCAGTACTTC. Translating gives CASSPREETQYF. The gene calls are TRBV2 and TRBJ2-5; D unclear. Trimming stripped 5 bases from V and 3 bases from J, with 7 bases between. The CDR3 sequence is 12 residues long. Per germline, CDR1 SNHLY and CDR2 FYNNEI.

The chain is built from TRBV25-1 and TRBJ2-1; 7 positions match TRBD1. The germline V gene has CDR1 MGHDK and CDR2 SYGVNS. There are 14 residues in the CDR3. The CDR3 here is CVAEVQGTYNEQFF. DNA for the CDR3: TGTGTCGCCGAGGTACAGGGGACCTACAATGAGCAGTTCTTC.

The V call is TRBV7-3, the J call TRBJ2-5, with a tentative D call TRBD2 (6 bases). The CDR3 loop spans 15 amino acids. V was cut by 5 bases and J by 11 bases, with 24 bases left in between. The V gene's germline CDR1 is SGHTA and CDR2 FQGTGA. The CDR3 region is CASSVHGGGETPQYF. CDR3 sequence (DNA): TGTGCCAGCAGCGTCCACGGCGGCGGGGAGACACCTCAGTACTTC. The full variable domain, with the rest looked up from reference TRBV7-3 and TRBJ2-5, is GAGVSQTPSNKVTEKGKYVELRCDPISGHTALYWYRQSLGQGPEFLIYFQGTGAADDSGLPNDRFFAVRPEGSVSTLKIQRTERGDSAVYLCASSVHGGGETPQYFGPGTRLLVL.

This chain links TRBV7-2 with TRBJ2-7, with TRBD2 identical over 15 bases. TRBJ2-1 explains the end of the DNA better; the J call may be wrong. Germline assignment: CDR1 SGHTA and CDR2 FQGNSA. The CDR3 is 14 residues long. The CDR3 sequence: CASSSGTSGRPQFF. The CDR3 DNA reads TGTGCCAGCAGCTCGGGGACTAGCGGGAGGCCCCAGTTCTTC.

The gene calls are TRBV5-1 and TRBJ1-2, with TRBD1 as a possible D gene (5 bases). The CDR3 consists of 14 residues. Germline V gives CDR1 SGHRS, CDR2 YFSETQ. Trimming removed 7 bases at V and 4 bases at J, with 17 bases between. The CDR3: CASVLVPGTYGYTF. CDR3 nucleotides: TGCGCCAGCGTCCTCGTCCCCGGGACCTATGGCTACACCTTC.

The chain has TRBV10-1 and TRBJ1-5; no clear D gene. V was cut by 6 bases and J by 9 bases, with 12 bases left in between. This CDR3 region has 12 residues. The germline gives CDR1 WNHNN, CDR2 SYGVQD (reference sequence). The CDR3 region is CASSKERRPQHF. CDR3 nucleotides: TGCGCCAGCAGCAAGGAGCGTCGGCCCCAGCATTTT.

This chain connects TRBV5-1 to TRBJ1-4; 7 bases align to TRBD1. The CDR3 length is 18 residues. The junction had 14 bases not matched to a gene; V was cut back by 4 bases and J by 2 bases. Germline V gives CDR1 SGHRS, CDR2 YFSETQ. CDR3 DNA: TGCGCCAGCAGCCTCCGTCCCGGGACAGCATTTACTAATGAAAAACTGTTTTTT. Translation gives CASSLRPGTAFTNEKLFF.

This chain links TRBV30 with TRBJ2-7, with D hard to call. The length of the CDR3 is 13 residues. In germline, CDR1 is GTSNPN, CDR2 SVGIG (reference sequence). V was cut by 0 bases and J by 5 bases, with 11 bases left in between. CDR3 nucleotides: TGTGCCTGGAGTGTCGGCGGAGCCGACGAGCAGTACTTC. Protein sequence: CAWSVGGADEQYF.

The chain has TRBV6-5 and TRBJ2-3; D gene unclear. The V end lost 2 bases, the J end lost 3 bases, and 3 bases lay between the germline ends. The CDR3 extends over 12 amino acids. Germline CDR1 is MNHEY and CDR2 is SVGAGI. The CDR3 DNA reads as TGTGCCAGCAGTTACGAAACAGATACGCAGTATTTT. Protein product: CASSYETDTQYF.

The gene calls are TRBV5-1 and TRBJ1-1; perhaps TRBD1 as D (6 bases). Germline CDR1 reads SGHRS; CDR2 reads YFSETQ. V gave up 0 bases and J gave up 2 bases, with 23 bases separating them. CDR3 length equals 19 residues. The CDR3 loop reads CASSLAGANFGTRNTEAFF. CDR3 nucleotide sequence: TGCGCCAGCAGCTTGGCCGGGGCAAATTTCGGGACAAGAAACACTGAAGCTTTCTTT.

The chain recombines TRBV4-1 with TRBJ1-5; the D is unclear. The CDR3 runs 18 residues. Trimming pared 4 bases from V and 0 bases from J, leaving 19 bases between. Per the germline V gene, CDR1 is MGHRA and CDR2 is YSYEKL. Written as DNA, the CDR3 is TGCGCCAGCAGCCGGACGAGTCGCGGCAGCGCTAGCAATCAGCCCCAGCATTTT. It encodes CASSRTSRGSASNQPQHF.

The chain has TRBV7-2 and TRBJ2-1; 9 bases map to TRBD2. CDR1 is SGHTA, CDR2 FQGNSA, per germline. The CDR3 is made up of 15 amino acids. The trim removed 2 bases at V and 6 bases at J, leaving 5 bases unmatched. The CDR3 DNA reads as TGTGCCAGCAGCTTATGGGCACTAGCGGGCAATGAGCAGTTCTTC. Its protein product is CASSLWALAGNEQFF.

V is TRBV28 and J is TRBJ1-1; tentative D call: TRBD1 (5 bases). The germline gives CDR1 MDHEN, CDR2 SYDVKM. V was clipped by 6 bases and J by 7 bases, with 21 bases between them. This CDR3 is 15 amino acids long. This CDR3 reads CASSKFGHRAIEAFF. DNA of the CDR3: TGTGCCAGCAGCAAATTCGGACATAGGGCAATTGAAGCTTTCTTT. The entire variable domain, with the rest obtained from reference TRBV28 and TRBJ1-1, is as follows: DVKVTQSSRYLVKRTGEKVFLECVQDMDHENMFWYRQDPGLGLRLIYFSYDVKMKEKGDIPEGYSVSREKKERFSLILESASTNQTSMYLCASSKFGHRAIEAFFGQGTRLTVV.

The chain employs TRBV9 and TRBJ2-1; tentative D call: TRBD2 (5 bases). The CDR3 is 17 amino acids. Germline V gene sequence: CDR1 SGDLS, CDR2 YYNGEE. The V gene lost 0 bases and the J gene lost 0 bases, with 13 bases spanning the gap. For the CDR3, the DNA is TGTGCCAGCAGCGTAGGTCTCCCGGGGAGCTCCTACAATGAGCAGTTCTTC. This sequence encodes CASSVGLPGSSYNEQFF. The whole variable domain, filled in from reference TRBV9 and TRBJ2-1, reads DSGVTQTPKHLITATGQRVTLRCSPRSGDLSVYWYQQSLDQGLQFLIQYYNGEERAKGNILERFSAQQFPDLHSELNLSSLELGDSALYFCASSVGLPGSSYNEQFFGPGTRLTVL.